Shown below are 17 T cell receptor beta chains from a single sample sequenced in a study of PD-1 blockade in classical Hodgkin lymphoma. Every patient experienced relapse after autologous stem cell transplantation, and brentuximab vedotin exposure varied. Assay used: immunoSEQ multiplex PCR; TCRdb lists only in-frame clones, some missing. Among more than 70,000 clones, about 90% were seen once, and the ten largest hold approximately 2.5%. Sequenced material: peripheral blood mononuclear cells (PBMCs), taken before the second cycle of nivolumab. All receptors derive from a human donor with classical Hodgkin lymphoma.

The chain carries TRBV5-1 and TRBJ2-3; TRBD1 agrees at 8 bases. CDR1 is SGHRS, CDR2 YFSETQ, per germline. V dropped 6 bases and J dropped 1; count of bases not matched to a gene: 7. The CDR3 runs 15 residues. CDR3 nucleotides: TGCGCCAGCACGACCGGGACAGGAGGCACAGATACGCAGTATTTT. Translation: CASTTGTGGTDTQYF.

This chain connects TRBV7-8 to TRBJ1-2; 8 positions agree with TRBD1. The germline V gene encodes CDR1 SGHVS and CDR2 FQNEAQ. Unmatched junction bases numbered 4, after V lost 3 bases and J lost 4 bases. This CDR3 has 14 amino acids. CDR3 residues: CASSFRTGLYGYTF. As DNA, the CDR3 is TGTGCCAGCAGCTTCCGGACAGGGCTCTATGGCTACACCTTC.

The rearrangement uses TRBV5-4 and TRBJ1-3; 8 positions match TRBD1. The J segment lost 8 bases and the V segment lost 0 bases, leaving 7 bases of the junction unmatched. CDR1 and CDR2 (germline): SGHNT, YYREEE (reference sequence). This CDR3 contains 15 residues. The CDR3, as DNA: TGTGCCAGCAGCTTGGCCCTCAGGGGGCGAGACACCATATATTTT. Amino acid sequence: CASSLALRGRDTIYF.

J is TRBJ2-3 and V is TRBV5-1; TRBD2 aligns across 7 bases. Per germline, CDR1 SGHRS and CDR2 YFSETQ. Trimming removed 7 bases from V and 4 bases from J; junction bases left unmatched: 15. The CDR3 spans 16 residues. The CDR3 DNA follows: TGCGCCAGCTGGCAGGGTTCCAGCGGGAACCCAGATACGCAGTATTTT. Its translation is CASWQGSSGNPDTQYF.

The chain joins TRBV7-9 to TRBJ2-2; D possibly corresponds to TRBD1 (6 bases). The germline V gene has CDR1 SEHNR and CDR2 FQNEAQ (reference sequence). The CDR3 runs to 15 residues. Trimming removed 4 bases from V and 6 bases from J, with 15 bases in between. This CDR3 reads CASSSKTGRAGELFF. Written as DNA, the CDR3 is TGTGCCAGCAGCTCAAAAACAGGGAGAGCCGGGGAGCTGTTTTTT.

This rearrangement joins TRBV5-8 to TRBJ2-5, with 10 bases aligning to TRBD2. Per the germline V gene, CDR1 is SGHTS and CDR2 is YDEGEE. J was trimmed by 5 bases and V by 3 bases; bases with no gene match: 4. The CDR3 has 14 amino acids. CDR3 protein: CASSSLAGVETQYF. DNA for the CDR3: TGTGCCAGCAGCTCCCTAGCGGGAGTGGAGACCCAGTACTTC.

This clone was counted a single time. In nucleotides, the CDR3 is TGTGCCAGCAGCGTAGGGGGACTAGACACAGATACGCAGTATTTT. The encoded protein is CASSVGGLDTDTQYF. The genes are TRBV9 and TRBJ2-3; 8 bases map to TRBD2. In germline, CDR1 is SGDLS, CDR2 YYNGEE. The ends lost 0 bases at V and 2 bases at J; junction bases unmatched: 2. The CDR3 length is 15 residues.

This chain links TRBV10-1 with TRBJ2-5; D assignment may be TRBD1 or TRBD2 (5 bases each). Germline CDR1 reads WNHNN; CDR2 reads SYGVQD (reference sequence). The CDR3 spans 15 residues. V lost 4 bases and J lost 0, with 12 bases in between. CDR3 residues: CASSGPRGDQETQYF. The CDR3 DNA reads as TGCGCCAGCAGTGGTCCCCGGGGCGACCAAGAGACCCAGTACTTC.

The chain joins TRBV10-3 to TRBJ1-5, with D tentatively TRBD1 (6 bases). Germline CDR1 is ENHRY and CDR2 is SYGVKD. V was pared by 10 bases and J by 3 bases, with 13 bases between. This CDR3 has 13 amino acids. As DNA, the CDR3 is TGTGCCAGTAGGGGGAGCCTCAATCAGCCCCAGCATTTT. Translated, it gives CASRGSLNQPQHF.

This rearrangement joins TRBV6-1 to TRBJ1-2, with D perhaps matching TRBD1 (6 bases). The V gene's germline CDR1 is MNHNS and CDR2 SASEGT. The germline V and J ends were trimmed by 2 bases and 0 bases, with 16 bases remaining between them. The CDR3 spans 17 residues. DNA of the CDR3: TGTGCCAGCAGTGAATTTAAGGGGGGGGGATCTAACTATGGCTACACCTTC. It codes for CASSEFKGGGSNYGYTF.

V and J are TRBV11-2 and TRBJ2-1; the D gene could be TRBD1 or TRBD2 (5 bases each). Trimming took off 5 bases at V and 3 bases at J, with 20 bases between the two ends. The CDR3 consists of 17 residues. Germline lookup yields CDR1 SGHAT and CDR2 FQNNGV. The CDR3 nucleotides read TGTGCCAGCAGCACAAACGCCGGGCCTGGGGGCTACAATGAGCAGTTCTTC. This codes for CASSTNAGPGGYNEQFF.

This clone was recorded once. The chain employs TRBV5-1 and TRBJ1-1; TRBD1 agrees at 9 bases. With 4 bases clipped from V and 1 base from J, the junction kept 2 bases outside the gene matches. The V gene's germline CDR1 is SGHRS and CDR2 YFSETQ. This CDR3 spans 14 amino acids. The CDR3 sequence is CASSKGQGNTEAFF. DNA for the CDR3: TGCGCCAGCAGCAAGGGACAGGGGAACACTGAAGCTTTCTTT.

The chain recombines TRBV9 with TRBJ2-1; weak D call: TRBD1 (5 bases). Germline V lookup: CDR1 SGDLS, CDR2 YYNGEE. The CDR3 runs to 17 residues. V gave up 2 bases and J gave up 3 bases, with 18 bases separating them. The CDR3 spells CASSVGPTPSDYNEQFF. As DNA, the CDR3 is TGTGCCAGCAGCGTGGGGCCTACCCCATCGGACTACAATGAGCAGTTCTTC.

CDR3: CASSRRDGETQYF. The CDR3 DNA reads TGCGCCAGCAGCCGCAGGGATGGGGAGACCCAGTACTTC. The chain couples TRBV5-1 to TRBJ2-5, with D possibly being TRBD1 (5 bases). Germline CDR1 is SGHRS and CDR2 is YFSETQ. V was trimmed by 4 bases and J by 5 bases, leaving 12 bases between them. CDR3 size: 13 residues.

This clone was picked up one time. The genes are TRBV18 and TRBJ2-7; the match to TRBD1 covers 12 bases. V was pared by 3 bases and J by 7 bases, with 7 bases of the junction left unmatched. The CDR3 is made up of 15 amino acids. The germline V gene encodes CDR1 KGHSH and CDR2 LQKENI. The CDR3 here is CASSPGTGGAGEQYF. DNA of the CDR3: TGTGCCAGCTCACCGGGGACAGGGGGCGCGGGGGAGCAGTACTTC.

CDR3 residues: CASSLRTPGQGTGNTIYF. The CDR3, as DNA: TGTGCCAGCAGCTTAAGAACTCCGGGACAGGGGACTGGAAACACCATATATTTT. The chain combines TRBV11-2 with TRBJ1-3; the match to TRBD1 covers 10 bases. CDR1 and CDR2 from the germline V gene are SGHAT and FQNNGV. Germline trimming cut 2 bases from V and 2 bases from J; bases unmatched to any gene: 9. CDR3 length: 18 residues.

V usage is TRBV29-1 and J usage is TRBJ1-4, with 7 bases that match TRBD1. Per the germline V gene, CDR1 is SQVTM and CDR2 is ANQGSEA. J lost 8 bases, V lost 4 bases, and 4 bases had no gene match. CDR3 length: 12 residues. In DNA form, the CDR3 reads TGCAGCGTTGGACAGGGACGAGAAAAACTGTTTTTT. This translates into CSVGQGREKLFF.